Listed below are T cell receptor beta chains from one sample, sequenced in a study of T cell repertoires in cytomegalovirus infection. TCRdb re-analysed the reads in MiXCR, keeping a single row per CDR3 protein. The data contain around 750,000 distinct CDR3 sequences, approximately 32% of them seen just once; the ten biggest clones take up around 11%. These receptors' targets are unknown. The starting material was cultured CD8+ T cells from PBMCs, obtained from culture after CMV antigen stimulation. These receptors originate from a human donor in good health (CMV status not recorded). Some clones in this sample may be carry-over from other donors' samples. The CDR3 runs from the conserved cysteine through the conserved F or W. The order of the fields is J gene, V gene, CDR3 protein.

j_gene: TRBJ2-1; v_gene: TRBV11-2; CDR3aa: CASSRQGNEQFF
j_gene: TRBJ2-2; v_gene: TRBV27; CDR3aa: CASSLASGGAGELFF
j_gene: TRBJ2-7; v_gene: TRBV7-2; CDR3aa: CASSHSGQGAEQYF
j_gene: TRBJ1-5; v_gene: TRBV4-1; CDR3aa: CASSQVGAITMGQPQHF
j_gene: TRBJ1-6; v_gene: TRBV20-1; CDR3aa: CSARDRTGGWVSPLHF
j_gene: TRBJ2-3; v_gene: TRBV14; CDR3aa: CASSQGGWKSTDTQYF
j_gene: TRBJ1-1; v_gene: TRBV5-4; CDR3aa: CASSYFSDTEAFF
j_gene: TRBJ2-1; v_gene: TRBV15; CDR3aa: CATSSTRSYNEQFF
j_gene: TRBJ2-3; v_gene: TRBV15; CDR3aa: CATSRDRANSDTQYF
j_gene: TRBJ1-3; v_gene: TRBV9; CDR3aa: CASSVSRTDSGNTIYF
j_gene: TRBJ2-1; v_gene: TRBV4-1; CDR3aa: CASSQAPPGAPSRNEQFF
j_gene: TRBJ2-3; v_gene: TRBV11-2; CDR3aa: CASSLVSVVETDTQYF
j_gene: TRBJ2-1; v_gene: TRBV19; CDR3aa: CASSPTSGPGYNEQFF
j_gene: TRBJ1-2; v_gene: TRBV5-1; CDR3aa: CASSFEQGGNYGYTF
j_gene: TRBJ2-3; v_gene: TRBV6-2/TRBV6-3; CDR3aa: CASTKGPLTDTQYF
j_gene: TRBJ1-1; v_gene: TRBV7-8; CDR3aa: CASCAPNTEAFF
j_gene: TRBJ2-5; v_gene: TRBV7-6; CDR3aa: CASTPRDQETQYF
j_gene: TRBJ2-1; v_gene: TRBV5-4; CDR3aa: CASRPSGGGYNEQFF
j_gene: TRBJ2-5; v_gene: TRBV7-2; CDR3aa: CASSLEGTSKETQYF
j_gene: TRBJ1-1; v_gene: TRBV19; CDR3aa: CASGGPTEAFF
j_gene: TRBJ2-2; v_gene: TRBV27; CDR3aa: CASSQDVNTGELFF
j_gene: TRBJ2-4; v_gene: TRBV7-9; CDR3aa: CASSDWTGHSQNIQYF
j_gene: TRBJ2-1; v_gene: TRBV27; CDR3aa: CASSLSGQASYNEQFF
j_gene: TRBJ1-2; v_gene: TRBV9; CDR3aa: CASSVVSAGIYGYTF
j_gene: TRBJ2-5; v_gene: TRBV6-1; CDR3aa: CASRPFEQSGWETQYF
j_gene: TRBJ2-3; v_gene: TRBV6-8; CDR3aa: CASGWTTRTDTQYF